This T cell receptor (beta chain) was sequenced during a study of beta chain features in type 1 diabetes (dated by TCRdb to the late 2010s). Regarding the complete study: No differences in mean age, gender distribution, total cell number or subset yield were found between patients and healthy donors. A total of around 110,000,000 sorted cells were examined across all samples, and RNA yield correlated strongly with the number of cells per subset. In the study, recently diagnosed type 1 diabetes patients and matched healthy donors were compared on the TCRB repertoires of their sorted circulating CD4+ T cell subsets. Regulatory and stem cell-like memory subsets were obtained from only 8 patients and about 8 healthy donors, while naive and central memory subsets were obtained from all 28 donors. On the study overall, not on this receptor specifically: Fewer insertions and more nucleotide deletions at VDJ recombination sites were observed in patients with type 1 diabetes, implying thymic rearrangement abnormalities. PCR might favor shorter templates, but patient and control samples were amplified and corrected together, so any skew would affect both groups equally. A moderate but significant shortening of TCRB CDR3 length was observed in type 1 diabetes patients in all four CD4+ subsets. Naive, central memory and regulatory TCRB repertoires appeared to be more alike among patients than among healthy donors. Because cDNA was sequenced instead of genomic DNA, activated cells with high expression could be over-represented, although the groups did not differ in activation or CD3 levels. Because the HLA sub-analyses included only small numbers of individuals, any influence of HLA type on TCRB rearrangement was left unresolved.

About this clone itself: Its antigen is unknown. Nothing much larger sits one base from this clone, and base qualities are not available.

The entire amount of isolated RNA was reverse transcribed using the High Capacity cDNA Reverse Transcription Kit, so the sequenced TCRB transcripts were expressed ones. Naive, central memory and regulatory T cell samples underwent deep immunoSEQ sequencing, averaging around 3.9 million total reads per sample. After sorted cells were lysed in RLT buffer, RNA was extracted with DNase-treated RNeasy Micro or Mini kits, with the choice depending on cell number. To prevent cross-contamination, every cell subset was processed on its own, while patient and healthy donor samples were processed together. TCRB sequences were amplified from cDNA with the immunoSEQ multiplex PCR, producing 87-bp fragments spanning the CDR3 region. The amplicons were sequenced using the Illumina HiSeq platform. In the authors' own workflow: PCR bias was computationally corrected using synthetic template baselines, reads within Hamming distance 2 were collapsed, and singletons that could not be merged were discarded. Reads were aligned to IMGT to assign V, D and J genes, CDR3 length, and insertions or deletions at six rearrangement sites. Clonotype counts were normalized to sorted cell number within each subset before computing true diversity and Gini coefficients with the tcR R package. Repertoire sharing was quantified using the overlap coefficient calculated on TCRB nucleotide sequences. As a proxy for the pre-selection repertoire, out-of-frame TCRB sequences from naive cells were analyzed. In its TCRdb copy, this immuneACCESS table keeps in-frame sequences only and misses some clones. Where compared with another copy, unresolved V genes explain less than half of these, and the others have no known cause. Clone size and V and J calls were adopted from that table, with D and trimming inferred from the DNA. The sample includes 350,000 to 400,000 clones, with over 10% observed a single time. Jointly, the top ten make up around 0.0099% of the sample.

V and J lose 1 base and 1 base, and a span of 7 bases separates them. CDR3 length: 14 amino acids, cysteine to phenylalanine. Only the CDR3 DNA stays, 42 bases, in frame from base 1. For CDR1 and CDR2, the germline V gene (reference sequence) lists SGHAT and FQDESV. From each donor, a single peripheral blood sample of about 110 mL on average was drawn into heparinised tubes. Naive, central memory, regulatory and stem cell-like memory CD4+ T cells were sorted on a BD FACSAria II using a panel including CD45RO, CCR7, CD25, CD127, CD95 and CD27. Every sorted population had a purity above 95%. PBMCs were separated immediately by Lymphoprep density gradient centrifugation and were stained directly, without being cultured. So that batch effects would be minimized, each experiment stained and sorted samples in pairs, pairing one healthy donor with one patient.

Source material: naive CD4+ T cells from blood. Per the publication, the cell subset or site label means: true naive CD4+ T cells. The origin of this receptor is a woman aged 18-35 years with type 1 diabetes. The chain couples TRBV11-1 to TRBJ1-1; too little of a D gene remains to name it. Here is the DNA: TGTGCCAGCAGCTTAGTATCCGGGAACACTGAAGCTTTCTTT. It is translated as CASSLVSGNTEAFF. Full variable domain (CDR3 extended with the reference TRBV11-1 and TRBJ1-1 proteins): EAEVAQSPRYKITEKSQAVAFWCDPISGHATLYWYRQILGQGPELLVQFQDESVVDDSQLPKDRFSAERLKGVDSTLKIQPAELGDSAMYLCASSLVSGNTEAFFGQGTRLTVV.